The 15 T cell receptor beta chains reported below all come from one sample, sequenced in a study of shared clonotypes between healthy human individuals. In the naive CD8 group, cells lacked CD45RO and were positively selected for CCR7, so terminally differentiated effector memory CD45RA+ cells were left out. TCRdb's copy holds only in-frame clones and misses some; the assay was immunoSEQ multiplex PCR. Of approximately 590,000 clones detected, roughly 95% appear once; the ten largest clones hold about 0.11%. The sequenced sample consisted of naive CD8+ T cells sorted from blood. The receptors were sampled from a woman aged 25 to 39 in good health.

The chain couples TRBV9 to TRBJ1-1, with D unclear. The CDR3 is 14 residues long. Trimming took 0 bases from V and 1 from J, leaving 7 bases between them. Germline CDR1 and CDR2: SGDLS and YYNGEE. In nucleotides, the CDR3 is TGTGCCAGCAGCGTAGACTCCGCGAACACTGAAGCTTTCTTT. Translated, it gives CASSVDSANTEAFF.

This rearrangement joins TRBV2 to TRBJ1-1; TRBD1 matches 9 bases. V shed 0 bases, J shed 1 base, and the junction held 12 bases outside the gene matches. The germline gives CDR1 SNHLY, CDR2 FYNNEI. The CDR3 has 19 residues. The CDR3, as DNA: TGTGCCAGCAGTGAAGCGCTGCCAGGACAGGGGAGTAAGAACACTGAAGCTTTCTTT. Its protein is CASSEALPGQGSKNTEAFF. Filled out from reference TRBV2 and TRBJ1-1, the complete variable domain reads EPEVTQTPSHQVTQMGQEVILRCVPISNHLYFYWYRQILGQKVEFLVSFYNNEISEKSEIFDDQFSVERPDGSNFTLKIRSTKLEDSAMYFCASSEALPGQGSKNTEAFFGQGTRLTVV.

Remarks on this clone: Other DNA sequences from this sample encode an identical CDR3 as well. The gene calls are TRBV9 and TRBJ1-2, with D maybe TRBD1 (6 bases). Germline V gene data show CDR1 as SGDLS and CDR2 as YYNGEE. With 0 bases removed from V and 2 bases from J, the gap between germline ends came to 8 bases. CDR3 length: 14 residues. The CDR3 loop is CASSVGGANYGYTF. DNA for the CDR3: TGTGCCAGCAGCGTAGGGGGGGCGAACTATGGCTACACCTTC.

The chain uses TRBV11-2 and TRBJ2-7; D unclear. CDR3 size: 13 residues. Germline CDR1 is SGHAT and CDR2 is FQNNGV. V lost 3 bases and J lost 2, with 8 bases in between. The CDR3 spells CASSFGRPYEQYF. The CDR3 bases are TGTGCCAGCAGCTTCGGAAGACCCTACGAGCAGTACTTC.

The chain has TRBV28 and TRBJ2-1; D is tentatively TRBD1 or TRBD2 (5 bases each). There are 19 residues in the CDR3. CDR1 and CDR2 (germline): MDHEN, SYDVKM. V was shortened by 3 bases and J by 5 bases, with 26 bases between the two germline ends. The CDR3 here is CASSFSRVGGGLENNEQFF. CDR3 DNA: TGTGCCAGCAGTTTTAGCCGGGTTGGTGGGGGTCTCGAAAACAATGAGCAGTTCTTC.

Concerning this clone: This sample also contains other DNA sequences that code for the same CDR3. This chain uses TRBV27 with TRBJ2-7, with TRBD1 matching over 8 bases. V lost 3 bases, J lost 4 bases, and 2 bases stayed unmatched. Germline lookup yields CDR1 MNHEY and CDR2 SMNVEV (reference sequence). The CDR3 length is 13 residues. CDR3 nucleotide sequence: TGTGCCAGCAGTTTTCAGGGGGCTTACGAGCAGTACTTC. It is translated as CASSFQGAYEQYF.

The V call is TRBV28, the J call TRBJ2-5, with 12 bases fitting TRBD1. The CDR3 loop spans 14 amino acids. Germline CDR1 MDHEN, CDR2 SYDVKM. J gave up 1 base and V 8 bases, and 2 bases lay outside the gene matches. The CDR3 loop reads CASRDRGLQETQYF. CDR3 sequence (DNA): TGTGCCAGCCGGGACAGGGGGCTCCAAGAGACCCAGTACTTC.

The chain links TRBV27 to TRBJ2-7; 8 bases are shared with TRBD1. Germline V gene sequence: CDR1 MNHEY, CDR2 SMNVEV (reference sequence). V gave up 4 bases and J gave up 2 bases; unmatched junction bases: 13. The CDR3 has 17 residues. CDR3 coding DNA: TGTGCCAGCAGTTATGATCCTTTAGGGACAGGACCCTACGAGCAGTACTTC. Translation gives CASSYDPLGTGPYEQYF.

The V gene is TRBV28, the J gene TRBJ1-5; the D is unclear. V lost 6 bases and J 0 bases, leaving 9 bases between the germline ends. Germline loops: CDR1 MDHEN, CDR2 SYDVKM. The CDR3 is made up of 14 amino acids. In DNA, the CDR3 is TGTGCCAGCAGCTTGACCTTTAGCAATCAGCCCCAGCATTTT. It translates to CASSLTFSNQPQHF.

This clone was detected only a few times. The rearrangement uses TRBV6-4 and TRBJ1-5; no definite D call. The CDR3 contains 13 residues. In germline, CDR1 is MRHNA, CDR2 SNTAGT. With 1 base removed from V and 7 bases from J, the gap between germline ends came to 8 bases. The CDR3 sequence is CASSDYPSQPQHF. The CDR3 nucleotides read TGTGCCAGCAGTGACTACCCGTCACAGCCCCAGCATTTT.

Of note for this clone: The DNA is omitted, as the CDR3 cannot be located on it reliably, and the CDR3 follows TCRdb's listing. V usage is TRBV27 and J usage is TRBJ2-7; the D call of TRBD2 is as the table states it, not checked on the DNA. The CDR3 is made up of 15 amino acids, end residues included. Per the germline V gene, CDR1 is MNHEY and CDR2 is SMNVEV (reference sequence). CDR3 protein: CASSFGGGAGVVKYF.

This clone appeared a single time. The chain has TRBV2 and TRBJ1-2; tentative D call: TRBD1 (5 bases). The V and J ends lost 11 bases and 5 bases respectively, with 15 bases between them. The CDR3 loop spans 12 amino acids. Looked up from germline, CDR1 is SNHLY and CDR2 is FYNNEI. This CDR3 is CAGARGVYGYTF. The CDR3 nucleotides are TGTGCCGGCGCCCGGGGGGTATATGGCTACACCTTC.

The gene calls are TRBV27 and TRBJ2-7; tentative D call: TRBD2 (6 bases). Trimming pared 5 bases from V and 3 bases from J, leaving 23 bases between. This CDR3 comprises 17 residues. From germline, CDR1 is MNHEY and CDR2 SMNVEV (reference sequence). CDR3 nucleotide sequence: TGTGCCAGCAGTCCCACGTCGGGGGTCTCGCTGCTCTACGAGCAGTACTTC. Its protein is CASSPTSGVSLLYEQYF.

The DNA for the CDR3 is TGCGCCAGCAGCCAAGGGGACAGGGGGTACGAGCAGTACTTC. Translated: CASSQGDRGYEQYF. The chain links TRBV4-1 to TRBJ2-7; 11 bases agree with TRBD1. The V gene end was trimmed by 1 base and the J gene end by 4 bases; junction bases not matched to a gene: 0. The CDR3 sequence is 14 residues long. Germline CDR1 and CDR2: MGHRA and YSYEKL.

The chain recombines TRBV5-1 with TRBJ2-3; D is unclear. This CDR3 comprises 13 residues. CDR1 and CDR2 (germline): SGHRS, YFSETQ. V was shortened by 4 bases and J by 0 bases, with 6 bases between the two germline ends. The CDR3 is CASSKLSTDTQYF. The CDR3 region has the DNA TGCGCCAGCAGCAAACTTAGCACAGATACGCAGTATTTT.